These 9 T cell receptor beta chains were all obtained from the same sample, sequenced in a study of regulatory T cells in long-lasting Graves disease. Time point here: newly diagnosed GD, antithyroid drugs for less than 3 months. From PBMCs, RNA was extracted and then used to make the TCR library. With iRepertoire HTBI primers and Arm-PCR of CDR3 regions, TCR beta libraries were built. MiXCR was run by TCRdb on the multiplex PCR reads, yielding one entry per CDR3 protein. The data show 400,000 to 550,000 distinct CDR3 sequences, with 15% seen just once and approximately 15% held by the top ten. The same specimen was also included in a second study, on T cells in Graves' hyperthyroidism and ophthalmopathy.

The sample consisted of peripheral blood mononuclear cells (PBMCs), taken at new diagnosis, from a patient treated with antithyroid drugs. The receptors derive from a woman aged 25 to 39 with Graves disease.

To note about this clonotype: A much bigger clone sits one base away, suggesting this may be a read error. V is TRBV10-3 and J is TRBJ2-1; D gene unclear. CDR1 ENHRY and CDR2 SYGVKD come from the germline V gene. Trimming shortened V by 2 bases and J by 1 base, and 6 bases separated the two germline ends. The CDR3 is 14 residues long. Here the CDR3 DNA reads TGTGCCATCAGTGAGGTCCCGTCCTACAATGAGCAGTTCTTC. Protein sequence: CAISEVPSYNEQFF.

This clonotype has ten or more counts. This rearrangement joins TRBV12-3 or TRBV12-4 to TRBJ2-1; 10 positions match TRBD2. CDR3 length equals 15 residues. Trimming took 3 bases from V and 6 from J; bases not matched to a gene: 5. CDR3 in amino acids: CASSFERGGGNEQFF. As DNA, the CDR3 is TGTGCCAGCAGTTTTGAGCGGGGGGGGGGCAATGAGCAGTTCTTC.

The CDR3 DNA follows: TGCGCCAGCAGCCCGGCGGGACAGCGGCCCTACGAGCAGTACTTC. It is translated as CASSPAGQRPYEQYF. This chain connects TRBV4-1 to TRBJ2-7, with D possibly TRBD1 on 7 matching bases. V was clipped by 4 bases and J by 2 bases, with 15 bases between them. Germline CDR1 reads MGHRA; CDR2 reads YSYEKL. The CDR3 has 15 amino acids.

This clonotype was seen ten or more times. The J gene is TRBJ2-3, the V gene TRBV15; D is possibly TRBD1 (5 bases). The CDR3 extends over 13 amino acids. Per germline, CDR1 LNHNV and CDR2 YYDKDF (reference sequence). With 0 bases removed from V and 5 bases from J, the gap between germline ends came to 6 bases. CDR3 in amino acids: CATSREGEDTQYF. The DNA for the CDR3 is TGTGCCACCAGCAGAGAAGGGGAAGATACGCAGTATTTT.

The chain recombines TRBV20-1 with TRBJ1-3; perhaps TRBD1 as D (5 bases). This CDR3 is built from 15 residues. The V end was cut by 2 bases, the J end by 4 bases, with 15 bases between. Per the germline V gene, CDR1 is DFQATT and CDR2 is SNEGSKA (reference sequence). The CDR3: CSARPGTSRGNTIYF. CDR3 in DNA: TGCAGTGCTAGACCCGGGACCTCCCGAGGAAACACCATATATTTT.

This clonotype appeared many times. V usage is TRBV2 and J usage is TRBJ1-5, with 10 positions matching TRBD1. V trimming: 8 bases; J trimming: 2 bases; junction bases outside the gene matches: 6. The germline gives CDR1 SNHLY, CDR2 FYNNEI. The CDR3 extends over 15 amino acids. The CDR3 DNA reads TGTGCCAGCGACGGACAGGGGGGTGGCAATCAGCCCCAGCATTTT. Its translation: CASDGQGGGNQPQHF.

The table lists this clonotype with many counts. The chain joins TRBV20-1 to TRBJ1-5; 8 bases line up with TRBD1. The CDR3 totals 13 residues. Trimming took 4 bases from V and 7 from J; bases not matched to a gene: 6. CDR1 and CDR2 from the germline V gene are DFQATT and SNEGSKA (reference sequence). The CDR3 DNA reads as TGCAGTGCTAAAACAGGGGGGACGCAGCCCCAGCATTTT. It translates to CSAKTGGTQPQHF.

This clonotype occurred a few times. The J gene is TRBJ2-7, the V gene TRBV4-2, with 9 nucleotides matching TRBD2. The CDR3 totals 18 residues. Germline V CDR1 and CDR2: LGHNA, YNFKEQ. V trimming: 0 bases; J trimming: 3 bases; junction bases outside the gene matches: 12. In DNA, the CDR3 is TGTGCCAGCAGCCAAGAGAGTTGGGCTAGCGGGATCCACTACGAGCAGTACTTC. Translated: CASSQESWASGIHYEQYF.

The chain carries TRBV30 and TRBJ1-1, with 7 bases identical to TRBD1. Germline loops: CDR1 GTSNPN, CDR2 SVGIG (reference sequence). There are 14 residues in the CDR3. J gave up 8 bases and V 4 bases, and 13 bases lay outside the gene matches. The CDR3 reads CAWKLYRGAPEAFF. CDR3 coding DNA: TGTGCCTGGAAATTATACAGGGGAGCCCCAGAAGCTTTCTTT.